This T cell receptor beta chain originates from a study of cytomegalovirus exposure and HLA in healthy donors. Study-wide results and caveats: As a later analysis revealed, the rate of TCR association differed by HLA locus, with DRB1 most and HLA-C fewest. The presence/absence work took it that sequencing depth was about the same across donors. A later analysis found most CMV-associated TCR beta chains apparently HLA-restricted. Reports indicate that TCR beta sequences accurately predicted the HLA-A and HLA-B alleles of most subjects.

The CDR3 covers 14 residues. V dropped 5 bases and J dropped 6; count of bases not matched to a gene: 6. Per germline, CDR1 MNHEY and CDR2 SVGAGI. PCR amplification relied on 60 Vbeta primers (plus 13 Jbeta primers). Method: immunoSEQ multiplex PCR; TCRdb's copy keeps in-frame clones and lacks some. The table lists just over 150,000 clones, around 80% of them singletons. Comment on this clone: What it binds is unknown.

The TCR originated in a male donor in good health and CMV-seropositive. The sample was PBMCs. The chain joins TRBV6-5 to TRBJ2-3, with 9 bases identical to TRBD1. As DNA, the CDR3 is TGTGCCAGCAGTAGGGACAGGGATGTGGATACGCAGTATTTT. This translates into CASSRDRDVDTQYF.